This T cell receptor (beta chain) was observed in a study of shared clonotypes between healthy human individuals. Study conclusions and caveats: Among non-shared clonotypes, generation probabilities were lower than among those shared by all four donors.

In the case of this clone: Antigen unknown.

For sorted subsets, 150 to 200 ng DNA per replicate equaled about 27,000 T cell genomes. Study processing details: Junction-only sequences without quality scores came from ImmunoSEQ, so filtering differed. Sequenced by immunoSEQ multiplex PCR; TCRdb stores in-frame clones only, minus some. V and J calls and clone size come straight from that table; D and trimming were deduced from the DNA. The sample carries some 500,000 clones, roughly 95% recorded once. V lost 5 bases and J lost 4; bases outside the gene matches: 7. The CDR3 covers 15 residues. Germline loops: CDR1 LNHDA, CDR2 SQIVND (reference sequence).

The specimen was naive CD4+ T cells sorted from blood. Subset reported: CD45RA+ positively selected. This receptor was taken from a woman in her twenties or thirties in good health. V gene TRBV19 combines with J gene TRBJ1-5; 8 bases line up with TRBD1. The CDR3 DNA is TGTGCCAGTAGTGGGGGACAGGAATGGAATCAGCCCCAGCATTTT. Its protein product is CASSGGQEWNQPQHF. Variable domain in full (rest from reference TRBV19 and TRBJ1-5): DGGITQSPKYLFRKEGQNVTLSCEQNLNHDAMYWYRQDPGQGLRLIYYSQIVNDFQKGDIAEGYSVSREKKESFPLTVTSAQKNPTAFYLCASSGGQEWNQPQHFGDGTRLSIL.